This T cell receptor (beta chain) was profiled in a study of cytomegalovirus exposure and HLA in healthy donors. Study findings and constraints: TCR beta V- and J-gene trimming was later associated with a missense DCLRE1C variant.

Of note for this clone: What it binds is unknown.

In the PCR, 60 Vbeta and 13 Jbeta primers were used. The table came from immunoSEQ multiplex PCR; TCRdb's copy has only in-frame clones and leaves some out. Seen here are about 110,000 clones, 80% to 85% observed once, and the top ten hold less than 2.5%. Unmatched junction bases numbered 5, after V lost 5 bases and J lost 5 bases. CDR3 size: 16 residues. Germline CDR1 and CDR2: LNHDA and SQIVND (reference sequence). The gene calls are TRBV19 and TRBJ2-2, with 13 bases fitting TRBD2. This TCR came from a woman in her twenties or thirties in good health and CMV-seronegative. Specimen: PBMCs. In nucleotides, the CDR3 is TGTGCCAGTAGTCTCCGGACTAGCGGGGGAACCGGGGAGCTGTTTTTT. It is translated as CASSLRTSGGTGELFF.